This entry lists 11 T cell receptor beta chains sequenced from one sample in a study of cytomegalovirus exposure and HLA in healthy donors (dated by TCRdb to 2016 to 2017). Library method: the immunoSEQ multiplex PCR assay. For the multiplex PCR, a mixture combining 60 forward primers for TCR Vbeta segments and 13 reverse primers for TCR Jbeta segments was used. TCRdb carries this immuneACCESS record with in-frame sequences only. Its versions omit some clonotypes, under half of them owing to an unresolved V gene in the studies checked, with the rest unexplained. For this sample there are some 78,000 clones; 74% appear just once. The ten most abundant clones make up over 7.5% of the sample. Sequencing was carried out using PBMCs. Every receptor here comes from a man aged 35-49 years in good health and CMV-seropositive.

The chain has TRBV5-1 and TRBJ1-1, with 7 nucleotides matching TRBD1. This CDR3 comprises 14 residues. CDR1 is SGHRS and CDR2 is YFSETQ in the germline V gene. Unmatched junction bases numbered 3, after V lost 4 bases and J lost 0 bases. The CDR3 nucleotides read TGCGCCAGCAGCGGGGACAGCATGAACACTGAAGCTTTCTTT. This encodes CASSGDSMNTEAFF. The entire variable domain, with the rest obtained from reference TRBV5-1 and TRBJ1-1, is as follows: KAGVTQTPRYLIKTRGQQVTLSCSPISGHRSVSWYQQTPGQGLQFLFEYFSETQRNKGNFPGRFSGRQFSNSRSEMNVSTLELGDSALYLCASSGDSMNTEAFFGQGTRLTVV.

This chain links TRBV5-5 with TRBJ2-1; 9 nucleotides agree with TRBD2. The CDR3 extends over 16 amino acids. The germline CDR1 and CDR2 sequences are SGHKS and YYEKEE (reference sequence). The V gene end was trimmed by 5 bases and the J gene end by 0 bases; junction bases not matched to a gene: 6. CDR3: CASSPTSGSSYNEQFF. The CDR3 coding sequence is TGTGCCAGCAGTCCGACTAGCGGCAGCTCCTACAATGAGCAGTTCTTC.

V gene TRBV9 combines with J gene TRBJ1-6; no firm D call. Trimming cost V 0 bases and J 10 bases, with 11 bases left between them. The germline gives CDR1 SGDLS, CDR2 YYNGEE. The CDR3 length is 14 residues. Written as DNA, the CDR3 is TGTGCCAGCAGCGTAGGAGGCAGAAACTCACCCCTCCACTTT. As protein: CASSVGGRNSPLHF.

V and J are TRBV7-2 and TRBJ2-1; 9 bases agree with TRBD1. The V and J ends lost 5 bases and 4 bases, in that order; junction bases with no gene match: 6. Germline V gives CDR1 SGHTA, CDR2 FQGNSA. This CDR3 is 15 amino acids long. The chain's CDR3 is CASSLTGTGYNEQFF. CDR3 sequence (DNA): TGTGCCAGCAGCCTTACCGGGACAGGGTACAATGAGCAGTTCTTC.

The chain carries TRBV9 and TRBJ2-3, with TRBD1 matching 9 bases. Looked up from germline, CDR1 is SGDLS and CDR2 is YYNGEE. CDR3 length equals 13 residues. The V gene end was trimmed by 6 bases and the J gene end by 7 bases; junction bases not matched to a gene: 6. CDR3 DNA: TGTGCCAGCACACAGGGGGCTGAGAATACGCAGTATTTT. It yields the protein CASTQGAENTQYF.

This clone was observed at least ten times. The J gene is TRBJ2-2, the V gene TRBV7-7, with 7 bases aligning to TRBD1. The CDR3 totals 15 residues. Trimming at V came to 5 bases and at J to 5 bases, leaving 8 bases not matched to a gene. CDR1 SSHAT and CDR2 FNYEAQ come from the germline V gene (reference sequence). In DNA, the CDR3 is TGTGCCAGCAGCATCGACAGGGTGGGGACCGGGGAGCTGTTTTTT. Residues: CASSIDRVGTGELFF.

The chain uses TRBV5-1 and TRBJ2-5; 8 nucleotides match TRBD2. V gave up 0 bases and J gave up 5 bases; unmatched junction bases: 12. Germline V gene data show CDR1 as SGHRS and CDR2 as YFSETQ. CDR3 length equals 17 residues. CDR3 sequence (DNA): TGCGCCAGCAGCTTGGGAGCTGCGGGAGGCGGTGGGGAGACCCAGTACTTC. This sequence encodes CASSLGAAGGGGETQYF. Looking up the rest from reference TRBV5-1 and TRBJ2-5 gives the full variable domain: KAGVTQTPRYLIKTRGQQVTLSCSPISGHRSVSWYQQTPGQGLQFLFEYFSETQRNKGNFPGRFSGRQFSNSRSEMNVSTLELGDSALYLCASSLGAAGGGGETQYFGPGTRLLVL.

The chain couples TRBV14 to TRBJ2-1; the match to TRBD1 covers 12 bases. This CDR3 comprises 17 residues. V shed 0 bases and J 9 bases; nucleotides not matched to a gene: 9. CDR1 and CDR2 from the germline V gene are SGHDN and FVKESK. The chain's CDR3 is CASSQEPPGQGAGEQFF. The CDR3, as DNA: TGTGCCAGCAGCCAAGAGCCACCGGGACAGGGGGCTGGTGAGCAGTTCTTC.

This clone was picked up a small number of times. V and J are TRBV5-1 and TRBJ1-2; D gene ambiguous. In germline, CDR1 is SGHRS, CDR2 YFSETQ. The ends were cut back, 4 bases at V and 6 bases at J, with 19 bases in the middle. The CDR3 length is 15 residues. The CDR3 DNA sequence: TGCGCCAGCAGCCTGTCCGCGTCTAGGATGGATGGCTACACCTTC. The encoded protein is CASSLSASRMDGYTF. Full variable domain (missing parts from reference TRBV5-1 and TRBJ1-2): KAGVTQTPRYLIKTRGQQVTLSCSPISGHRSVSWYQQTPGQGLQFLFEYFSETQRNKGNFPGRFSGRQFSNSRSEMNVSTLELGDSALYLCASSLSASRMDGYTFGSGTRLTVV.

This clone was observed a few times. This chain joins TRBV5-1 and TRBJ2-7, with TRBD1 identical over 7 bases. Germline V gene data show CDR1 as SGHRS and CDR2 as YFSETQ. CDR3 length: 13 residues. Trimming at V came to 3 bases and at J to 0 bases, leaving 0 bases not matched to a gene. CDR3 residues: CASSWDSSYEQYF. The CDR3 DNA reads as TGCGCCAGCAGCTGGGACAGCTCCTACGAGCAGTACTTC.

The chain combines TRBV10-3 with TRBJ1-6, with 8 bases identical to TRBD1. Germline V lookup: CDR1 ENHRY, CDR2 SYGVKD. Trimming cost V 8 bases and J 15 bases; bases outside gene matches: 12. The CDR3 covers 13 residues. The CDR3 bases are TGTGCCATCGGGGCACAGGGGGAGGGGAGCCTCCACTTT. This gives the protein CAIGAQGEGSLHF.